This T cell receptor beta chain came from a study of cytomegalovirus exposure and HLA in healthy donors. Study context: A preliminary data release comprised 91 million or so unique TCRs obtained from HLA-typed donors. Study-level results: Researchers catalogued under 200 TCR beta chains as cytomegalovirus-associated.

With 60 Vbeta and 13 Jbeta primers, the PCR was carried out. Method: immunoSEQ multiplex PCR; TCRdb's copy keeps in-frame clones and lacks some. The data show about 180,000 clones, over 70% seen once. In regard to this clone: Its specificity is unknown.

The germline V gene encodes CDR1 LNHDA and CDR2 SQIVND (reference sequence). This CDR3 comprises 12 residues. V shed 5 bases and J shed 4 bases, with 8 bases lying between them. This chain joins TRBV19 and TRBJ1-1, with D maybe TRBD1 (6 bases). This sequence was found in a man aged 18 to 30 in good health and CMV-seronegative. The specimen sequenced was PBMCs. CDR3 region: CASSDRSTEAFF. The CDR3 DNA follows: TGTGCCAGTAGTGACAGGAGCACTGAAGCTTTCTTT.